This T cell receptor (beta chain) was found in a study of human T cells and chemical hapten exposure. Background on the study: Diphenylcyclopropenone was administered weekly to the scalp of patients throughout the roughly 23-week study. The cohort included alopecia areata under or over 50% scalp, totalis and universalis.

Using its own MiXCR run on the RACE reads, TCRdb lists one record per CDR3 protein. This sample has about 140,000 distinct CDR3 sequences, with around 11% found just once. Regarding time point: patch test 2, 6 weeks after DPC sensitization. Specified treatment: therapeutic diphenylcyclopropenone sensitization with weekly scalp DPC. This CDR3 is 14 amino acids long. The V end lost 5 bases, the J end lost 3 bases, and 13 bases lay between the germline ends. CDR1 and CDR2 from the germline V gene are SEHNR and FQNEAQ (reference sequence). A note on this clonotype: What it binds is not known.

The study's findings and limits: Counts of expanded TCRs at PT1 were positively correlated with patch test score. Alopecia was present in the donors, so their immune response may differ from healthy people's.

The sample in question was whole blood, obtained in connection with sensitization to the hapten diphenylcyclopropenone (DPC). The sequence was obtained from a woman aged 45-60 years with alopecia areata. Some clones in this sample may be carry-over from other donors' samples. The chain links TRBV7-9 to TRBJ1-1; D is unclear. As DNA, the CDR3 is TGTGCCAGCAGCCCCGCGAGGGCAGACACTGAAGCTTTCTTT. Protein: CASSPARADTEAFF.